This T cell receptor beta chain was identified in a study of identical twins. Study-wide results and caveats: Analyses based on zero insertions could be partly confounded by invariant MAIT and iNKT cells.

TCRdb redid the calling of the 5' RACE reads with MiXCR, one entry per CDR3 protein. The sample includes just under 550,000 distinct CDR3 sequences, roughly 15% of them seen just once. This clonotype has only a few counts. Antigen unknown. These data are also associated with another study on yellow fever vaccine responses in identical twins.

The clonotype was recovered from a woman aged 18-35 years in good health. The source material was CD4+ T cells sorted from blood.

The CDR3 spells CASSAGTPNTEAFF. CDR3 nucleotide sequence: TGCGCCAGCAGCGCCGGGACACCGAACACTGAAGCTTTCTTT. The rearrangement links TRBV5-1 to TRBJ1-1; D possibly corresponds to TRBD1 (6 bases). Germline V lookup: CDR1 SGHRS, CDR2 YFSETQ. V lost 4 bases and J 1 base, leaving 11 bases between the germline ends. The CDR3 runs to 14 residues.